This T cell receptor beta chain derives from a study of T cell changes during pregnancy in multiple sclerosis. The method was immunoSEQ multiplex PCR; TCRdb's version includes in-frame clones alone and lacks a portion of them. The repertoire holds tens of thousands of clones, with about 91% as singletons. V lost 4 bases, J lost 4 bases, and 17 bases lay in between. The germline gives CDR1 SGHTA, CDR2 FQGNSA. This CDR3 has 16 residues. The TCR was taken from a female donor with multiple sclerosis, enrolled in a pregnancy study. Sample: peripheral blood, taken before pregnancy. This chain links TRBV7-2 with TRBJ1-3; possibly TRBD1 for D (6 bases). CDR3 in amino acids: CASSSTTGMGGNTIYF. CDR3 nucleotide sequence: TGTGCCAGCAGCTCTACTACAGGGATGGGCGGAAACACCATATATTTT.